What follows describes a single T cell receptor beta chain. This specimen belongs to a study of blood T cell repertoires in COVID-19. Overall study: T cells, B-cell-depleted T cells, or PBMCs supplied cDNA or gDNA.

The V and J ends lost 2 bases and 2 bases respectively, with 6 bases between them. The germline V gene has CDR1 MDHEN and CDR2 SYDVKM. The CDR3 runs 13 residues. Followed longitudinally, the Seattle patients had been enrolled during active infection. Authors' processing steps: Reference gene primer amplification in the assay estimated nucleated cell counts. Method: immunoSEQ multiplex PCR; TCRdb's copy keeps in-frame clones and lacks some. Clone size and V and J calls were adopted from that table, with D and trimming inferred from the DNA. The table includes tens of thousands of clones, approximately 80% detected once.

This sequence was found in a man aged 45 to 65 with COVID-19, enrolled during active disease. Sequencing was carried out using peripheral blood. This chain connects TRBV28 to TRBJ2-5; the D is unclear. The CDR3 here is CASSLASQETQYF. DNA of the CDR3: TGTGCCAGCAGTTTAGCCAGTCAAGAGACCCAGTACTTC.